This is a list of T cell receptor beta chains from one sample in a study of spatial heterogeneity in lung cancer. TCRdb re-called the 5' RACE reads through MiXCR, storing one row per CDR3 protein. The data show about 92,000 distinct CDR3 sequences, with approximately 12% seen just once and roughly two fifths held by the top ten. The specimen was PBMCs, collected at surgery. Source of these receptors: a male donor with early-stage non-small cell lung cancer. Each CDR3 is given with its conserved first and last residue. The D gene is left open where the match is weak. Part of the rows lack a size; the others show once, few, many or a class for expanded clones.

CDR3aa	CDR3nt	d_gene	v_gene	j_gene	abundance	len
CASSPEGAAYNEQFF	TGTGCCAGCAGCCCAGAAGGGGCCGCCTACAATGAGCAGTTCTTC	-	TRBV9	TRBJ2-1	few	15
CASTRGRQTTYGYTF	TGTGCCAGCACTCGTGGTCGACAGACCACCTATGGCTACACCTTC	-	TRBV28	TRBJ1-2	few	15
CASSSAGSTDTQYF	TGTGCCAGCAGCTCCGCGGGGAGCACAGATACGCAGTATTTT	-	TRBV7-3	TRBJ2-3	-	14
CASSLVGGKLFF	TGTGCCAGCAGTTTAGTGGGGGGGAAACTGTTTTTT	-	TRBV28	TRBJ1-4	-	12
CASSLVASGTQETQYF	TGTGCCAGCAGCTTAGTGGCTAGCGGGACCCAAGAGACCCAGTACTTC	TRBD2	TRBV7-2	TRBJ2-5	-	16
CASSEGAGARTDTQYF	TGTGCCAGCAGTGAAGGTGCGGGGGCCCGCACAGATACGCAGTATTTT	-	TRBV25-1	TRBJ2-3	few	16
CATSTLQGAGNQPQHF	TGTGCCACCAGCACCTTACAGGGGGCCGGCAATCAGCCCCAGCATTTT	TRBD1	TRBV15	TRBJ1-5	-	16
CASRGGVYYGYTF	TGTGCCAGCAGGGGGGGCGTCTACTATGGCTACACCTTC	-	TRBV6-5	TRBJ1-2	few	13
CASSYAGPRGYNEQFF	TGTGCCAGCAGTTACGCCGGGCCGAGAGGATACAATGAGCAGTTCTTC	-	TRBV28	TRBJ2-1	-	16
CASSFEYADTQYF	TGTGCCAGCAGCTTCGAGTACGCAGATACGCAGTATTTT	-	TRBV7-2	TRBJ2-3	few	13
CASSGLTYNEQFF	TGTGCCAGCAGCGGACTCACATACAATGAGCAGTTCTTC	-	TRBV7-2	TRBJ2-1	-	13
CASSYGFLAGAVGELFF	TGTGCCAGCAGTTACGGGTTCCTAGCGGGAGCGGTCGGGGAGCTGTTTTTT	TRBD2	TRBV6-6	TRBJ2-2	-	17
CSVGREETQYF	TGCAGCGTTGGAAGAGAAGAGACCCAGTACTTC	-	TRBV29-1	TRBJ2-5	many	11
CASSMGSDSPLHF	TGTGCCAGCAGCATGGGCTCGGACTCACCCCTCCACTTT	-	TRBV7-2	TRBJ1-6	few	13
CASSSTRQTVTQYF	TGTGCCAGCAGTTCGACCCGACAGACCGTTACGCAGTATTTT	-	TRBV27	TRBJ2-3	many	14
CASSLAPTSGVYEQYF	TGCGCCAGCAGCTTGGCCCCGACTAGCGGGGTTTACGAGCAGTACTTC	TRBD2	TRBV5-1	TRBJ2-7	-	16
CAWTTIPYGYTF	TGTGCCTGGACCACTATCCCCTATGGCTACACCTTC	-	TRBV30	TRBJ1-2	few	12
CASSFRTSGRADIQYF	TGTGCCAGCAGCTTTCGGACTAGCGGGAGGGCTGACATTCAGTACTTC	TRBD2	TRBV7-2	TRBJ2-4	-	16
CASTPDPATEAFF	TGTGCCAGCACCCCCGACCCAGCCACTGAAGCTTTCTTT	-	TRBV6-1	TRBJ1-1	few	13
CASSHGTPNYGYTF	TGTGCCAGCAGCCACGGGACACCTAACTATGGCTACACCTTC	-	TRBV7-3	TRBJ1-2	-	14
CAWKTRFSDTQYF	TGTGCCTGGAAGACTAGATTCTCAGATACGCAGTATTTT	-	TRBV30	TRBJ2-3	-	13
CASSPALATVYNEQFF	TGTGCCAGCAGCCCAGCTCTGGCTACAGTTTACAATGAGCAGTTCTTC	-	TRBV7-8	TRBJ2-1	-	16
CASSEGHSTAYEQYF	TGCGCCAGCAGCGAGGGCCACTCGACGGCCTACGAGCAGTACTTC	-	TRBV4-3	TRBJ2-7	-	15
CASSAPLSAIYEQYF	TGTGCCAGCAGTGCGCCCCTTTCTGCAATCTACGAGCAGTACTTC	-	TRBV28	TRBJ2-7	many	15
CASGWQGPNTEAFF	TGTGCCAGCGGTTGGCAGGGGCCGAACACTGAAGCTTTCTTT	-	TRBV12-3/TRBV12-4	TRBJ1-1	few	14
CASRRSGTNTGELFF	TGTGCCAGCAGGAGATCCGGGACCAACACCGGGGAGCTGTTTTTT	-	TRBV7-9	TRBJ2-2	many	15
CAISDGPPGSGANVLTF	TGTGCCATCAGTGACGGCCCCCCCGGGTCAGGGGCCAACGTCCTGACTTTC	-	TRBV10-3	TRBJ2-6	-	17
CASSIVGTPNTEAFF	TGTGCCAGTAGTATAGTCGGGACACCGAACACTGAAGCTTTCTTT	-	TRBV19	TRBJ1-1	many	15
CASSLIHSRNEQFF	TGTGCCAGCAGCTTAATCCACAGTCGAAATGAGCAGTTCTTC	-	TRBV7-8	TRBJ2-1	-	14
CATSRAPQETQYF	TGTGCCACCAGCAGAGCACCACAAGAGACCCAGTACTTC	-	TRBV15	TRBJ2-5	many	13
CASSYSRVGADTQYF	TGTGCCAGCAGTTACTCGAGAGTCGGGGCCGATACGCAGTATTTT	-	TRBV6-2/TRBV6-3	TRBJ2-3	few	15
CASSVGTEETQYF	TGTGCCAGCAGCGTAGGGACAGAAGAGACCCAGTACTTC	-	TRBV9	TRBJ2-5	many	13
CASRSMLGEAWVDQYF	TGTGCCAGCCGATCGATGTTGGGGGAAGCCTGGGTCGACCAGTACTTC	-	TRBV7-2	TRBJ2-5	-	16
CASSLKRASGRNEQFF	TGTGCCAGCAGCTTAAAAAGGGCTAGCGGGAGGAATGAGCAGTTCTTC	TRBD2	TRBV7-2	TRBJ2-1	many	16
CASSLAVQGGTQPQHF	TGTGCCAGCAGCTTAGCGGTACAGGGGGGGACTCAGCCCCAGCATTTT	TRBD1	TRBV7-8	TRBJ1-5	few	16
CASSLLTGLDYGYTF	TGTGCCAGCAGCCTACTGACAGGTTTGGACTATGGCTACACCTTC	-	TRBV14	TRBJ1-2	-	15
CASRQTGWTGGLSYGYTF	TGTGCCAGCAGGCAAACCGGGTGGACAGGGGGCCTTTCCTATGGCTACACCTTC	TRBD1	TRBV3-1	TRBJ1-2	few	18
CASSPSGEYTEAFF	TGTGCCAGCTCACCTTCAGGGGAGTACACTGAAGCTTTCTTT	-	TRBV18	TRBJ1-1	few	14
CASSRGTSGIRTDTQYF	TGTGCCAGCAGCCGAGGGACTAGCGGGATTCGCACAGATACGCAGTATTTT	TRBD2	TRBV11-1	TRBJ2-3	-	17
CASSPGLAGDLEAQYF	TGCGCCAGCAGCCCAGGACTAGCGGGGGACCTGGAGGCCCAGTACTTC	TRBD2	TRBV5-1	TRBJ2-5	few	16
CASSKGPPYQPQHF	TGTGCCAGCAGTAAGGGACCCCCCTATCAGCCCCAGCATTTT	-	TRBV28	TRBJ1-5	many	14
CASSLIGGMLATNEKLFF	TGTGCCAGCAGTTTGATAGGGGGCATGCTAGCAACTAATGAAAAACTGTTTTTT	TRBD1	TRBV6-5	TRBJ1-4	-	18
CASSWSNTGELFF	TGTGCCAGCAGTTGGTCGAACACCGGGGAGCTGTTTTTT	-	TRBV27	TRBJ2-2	few	13
CASSDRVVQPQHF	TGTGCCAGCAGTGACAGGGTCGTTCAGCCCCAGCATTTT	TRBD1	TRBV12-3/TRBV12-4	TRBJ1-5	few	13
CASSPGLAGSNQPQHF	TGTGCCAGCAGCCCCGGCTTAGCGGGTAGCAATCAGCCCCAGCATTTT	-	TRBV7-2	TRBJ1-5	few	16
CSASRDYDSDTQYF	TGCAGTGCAAGCCGGGACTACGATTCAGATACGCAGTATTTT	TRBD2	TRBV20-1	TRBJ2-3	few	14
CSARTTGDQPQHF	TGCAGTGCTAGGACGACAGGGGATCAGCCCCAGCATTTT	TRBD1	TRBV20-1	TRBJ1-5	-	13
CSVEPGRGPEAVRFF	TGCAGCGTTGAGCCGGGCAGGGGGCCGGAGGCAGTCAGGTTCTTC	TRBD1	TRBV29-1	TRBJ2-1	-	15
CASRRNGGIAIQYF	TGTGCCAGCAGGAGAAATGGCGGGATCGCCATTCAGTACTTC	-	TRBV6-5	TRBJ2-4	-	14
CASSPRDRQTSYEQYF	TGTGCCAGCAGCCCCCGGGACCGACAAACCTCCTACGAGCAGTACTTC	-	TRBV9	TRBJ2-7	many	16
CASVGSYNEQFF	TGTGCTAGTGTTGGCAGCTACAATGAGCAGTTCTTC	-	TRBV12-5	TRBJ2-1	-	12
CSARDRLPENTGELFF	TGCAGTGCTAGAGATCGGCTGCCCGAAAACACCGGGGAGCTGTTTTTT	-	TRBV20-1	TRBJ2-2	-	16
CASSPTLQTQYF	TGTGCCAGCAGCCCAACCCTTCAGACCCAGTACTTC	-	TRBV7-2	TRBJ2-5	many	12